A selection of T cell receptor beta chains follows, all from one sample in a study of cytomegalovirus exposure and HLA in healthy donors. Sequenced by immunoSEQ multiplex PCR; TCRdb stores in-frame clones only, minus some. This table holds around 190,000 clones, around 81% found once. The sequencing input was PBMCs. The receptors shown here come from a man aged 40-49 years in good health and CMV-seronegative. CDR3s include the opening cysteine and the closing phenylalanine or tryptophan. A D gene is named only where the DNA matches it firmly. Expanded clones get a size class; other rows say once, few or many, or leave the size out.

len	v_gene	d_gene	j_gene	abundance	CDR3aa	CDR3nt
12	TRBV5-1	TRBD1	TRBJ2-3	NA	CARDSLTDTQYF	TGCGCTAGGGACAGCCTCACAGATACGCAGTATTTT
14	TRBV2	TRBD2	TRBJ2-2	NA	CASTGLGGTGELFF	TGTGCCAGCACCGGACTAGGAGGCACCGGGGAGCTGTTTTTT
14	TRBV14	TRBD1	TRBJ1-2	NA	CASSLRTGIYGYTF	TGTGCCAGCAGCTTACGGACAGGGATCTATGGCTACACCTTC
16	TRBV19	TRBD2	TRBJ2-1	NA	CASRKGLAGRWGEQFF	TGTGCCAGTAGAAAGGGACTAGCGGGTAGGTGGGGTGAGCAGTTCTTC
14	TRBV27	NA	TRBJ2-7	once	CASSLGWAGGEQYF	TGTGCCAGCAGTTTAGGGTGGGCAGGTGGAGAGCAGTACTTC
11	TRBV12-5	NA	TRBJ1-2	NA	CASNRDGGYTF	TGTGCTAGCAACAGGGATGGGGGCTACACCTTC
13	TRBV5-4	TRBD1	TRBJ2-7	NA	CASSSDRVNEQYF	TGTGCCAGCAGCTCGGACAGGGTGAACGAGCAGTACTTC
16	TRBV5-6	TRBD1	TRBJ2-7	NA	CASSLTGTGFGGEQYF	TGTGCCAGCAGCTTGACCGGGACAGGGTTCGGTGGGGAGCAGTACTTC
15	TRBV6-5	TRBD2	TRBJ2-7	NA	CASSLGLAGAYEQYF	TGTGCCAGCAGTTTGGGACTAGCGGGAGCCTACGAGCAGTACTTC
17	TRBV18	TRBD1	TRBJ1-2	NA	CASSPAISTGDNYGYTF	TGTGCCAGCTCACCAGCGATTTCGACAGGGGATAACTATGGCTACACCTTC
16	TRBV15	NA	TRBJ1-5	few	CATSSYRGVGNQPQHF	TGTGCCACCAGCAGTTATCGGGGGGTCGGCAATCAGCCCCAGCATTTT
14	TRBV5-4	TRBD1	TRBJ2-1	NA	CASSFRDRGNEQFF	TGTGCCAGCAGCTTTCGGGACAGGGGGAATGAGCAGTTCTTC
14	TRBV27	TRBD2	TRBJ2-1	once	CASSSGESYNEQFF	TGTGCCAGCAGTAGCGGGGAATCCTACAATGAGCAGTTCTTC
14	TRBV6-5	NA	TRBJ1-1	NA	CASSYVRSNTEAFF	TGTGCCAGCAGTTACGTCAGATCGAACACTGAAGCTTTCTTT
11	TRBV2	NA	TRBJ2-7	few	CASSEQYEQYF	TGTGCCAGCAGTGAACAGTACGAGCAGTACTTC
15	TRBV6-5	NA	TRBJ2-7	NA	CASSYGDGGSYEQYF	TGTGCCAGCAGTTACGGAGACGGAGGCTCCTACGAGCAGTACTTC
13	TRBV29-1	TRBD1	TRBJ1-2	NA	CSALDRGAKRYTF	TGCAGCGCCCTAGACAGGGGAGCAAAACGCTACACCTTC
14	TRBV9	NA	TRBJ2-3	few	CASSVVAATDTQYF	TGTGCCAGCAGCGTAGTAGCGGCCACAGATACGCAGTATTTT
15	TRBV29-1	TRBD2	TRBJ2-5	NA	CSAEGASGRQETQYF	TGCAGCGCTGAGGGGGCTAGCGGGAGACAAGAGACCCAGTACTTC
16	TRBV9	NA	TRBJ1-1	NA	CASSQTGSELYTEAFF	TGTGCCAGCAGCCAAACAGGGTCCGAACTATACACTGAAGCTTTCTTT
15	TRBV10-2	TRBD2	TRBJ2-5	NA	CASSEQRGAFETQYF	TGCGCCAGCAGTGAACAGCGGGGGGCGTTCGAGACCCAGTACTTC
15	TRBV7-8	NA	TRBJ2-7	NA	CASSPNYGVSYEQYF	TGTGCCAGCAGCCCCAATTACGGGGTCTCCTACGAGCAGTACTTC
13	TRBV18	NA	TRBJ2-2	NA	CASSQDITGELFF	TGTGCCAGCTCCCAGGATATAACCGGGGAGCTGTTTTTT
18	TRBV5-6	NA	TRBJ2-2	NA	CASASPGSWRFNTGELFF	TGTGCCAGCGCATCCCCGGGGTCTTGGCGGTTTAACACCGGGGAGCTGTTTTTT